This is a list of T cell receptor beta chains from one sample in a study of shared clonotypes between healthy human individuals. Data came from immunoSEQ multiplex PCR; TCRdb stores just in-frame clones and leaves some out. The sample has approximately 2.5 million clones; about 92% are singletons. The sequencing input was naive CD4+ T cells sorted from blood. The source of these receptors is a man aged 18-30 years in good health. CDR3s include the opening cysteine and the closing phenylalanine or tryptophan. The D gene is left open where the match is weak. Part of the rows lack a size; the others show once, few, many or a class for expanded clones.

clone size	D gene	V gene	J gene	CDR3 protein	CDR3 DNA
once	-	TRBV27	TRBJ2-7	CASSLSGYYEQYF	TGTGCCAGCAGTTTATCGGGGTACTACGAGCAGTACTTC
-	-	TRBV28	TRBJ1-2	CASSPINAANYGYTF	TGTGCCAGCAGTCCGATTAACGCGGCCAACTATGGCTACACCTTC
-	TRBD2	TRBV27	TRBJ2-3	CASSLSRTSGSRTDTQYF	TGTGCCAGCAGTTTATCTCGGACTAGCGGGAGCAGGACAGATACGCAGTATTTT
-	TRBD1	TRBV27	TRBJ1-5	CASSLAGTGEVQPQHF	TGTGCCAGCAGTTTAGCCGGGACAGGGGAGGTTCAGCCCCAGCATTTT
-	TRBD1	TRBV7-9	TRBJ2-5	CASSARDRGKTQYF	TGTGCCAGCAGCGCGAGGGACAGGGGGAAGACCCAGTACTTC
once	-	TRBV7-9	TRBJ1-6	CASSPQGVVSPLHF	TGTGCCAGCAGCCCTCAAGGGGTAGTTTCACCCCTCCACTTT
once	-	TRBV30	TRBJ2-7	CAWTRGLLNYEQYF	TGTGCCTGGACTAGGGGGTTGCTGAACTACGAGCAGTACTTC
-	TRBD2	TRBV5-1	TRBJ2-5	CASSLPGTSRETQYF	TGCGCCAGCAGCTTGCCCGGGACTAGCCGTGAGACCCAGTACTTC
-	-	TRBV19	TRBJ1-5	CASRGGTHSNQPQHF	TGTGCCAGTAGAGGGGGGACTCATAGCAATCAGCCCCAGCATTTT
-	TRBD1	TRBV5-4	TRBJ1-4	CASSDNRGTNEKLFF	TGTGCCAGCAGCGACAACAGGGGAACTAATGAAAAACTGTTTTTT
-	TRBD1	TRBV2	TRBJ2-1	CASSPSDREGCEQFF	TGTGCCAGCAGCCCCTCGGACAGGGAAGGATGTGAGCAGTTCTTC
-	TRBD2	TRBV5-1	TRBJ2-3	CASSTTSDPGTDTQYF	TGCGCCAGCAGCACGACTAGCGATCCCGGCACAGATACGCAGTATTTT
-	-	TRBV6-5	TRBJ2-1	CASRTRDGYNEQFF	TGTGCCAGCAGAACCCGGGACGGTTACAATGAGCAGTTCTTC
-	-	TRBV19	TRBJ1-1	CASSPLQGQTNTEAFF	TGTGCCAGTAGTCCTCTTCAGGGGCAGACGAACACTGAAGCTTTCTTT
-	-	TRBV10-1	TRBJ2-2	CASSEWQGAGGELFF	TGCGCCAGCAGTGAGTGGCAGGGTGCTGGCGGGGAGCTGTTTTTT
-	-	TRBV5-1	TRBJ2-3	CASSLAPSSTDTQYF	TGCGCCAGCAGCTTGGCACCGTCTAGCACAGATACGCAGTATTTT
-	-	TRBV5-1	TRBJ2-5	CASSFDETQYF	TGCGCCAGCAGCTTTGACGAGACCCAGTACTTC
-	-	TRBV11-2	TRBJ1-1	CASRQQGSGAEAFF	TGTGCCAGCAGGCAACAGGGATCAGGAGCTGAAGCTTTCTTT
-	-	TRBV18	TRBJ1-1	CASSRGSEGRLSEAFF	TGTGCCAGCTCACGCGGGTCGGAGGGGCGTCTTTCTGAAGCTTTCTTT
-	-	TRBV11-2	TRBJ1-2	CASSLRGGIEGYTF	TGTGCCAGCAGCTTACGCGGGGGCATAGAGGGCTACACCTTC
-	-	TRBV5-4	TRBJ2-5	CASSFGPSRPETQYF	TGTGCCAGCAGCTTCGGGCCAAGCCGACCAGAGACCCAGTACTTC
once	-	TRBV7-3	TRBJ1-2	CASSPDIGGHMDGYTF	TGTGCCAGCAGCCCCGATATCGGGGGGCATATGGATGGCTACACCTTC
-	-	TRBV15	TRBJ1-6	CATSRAGASSPLHF	TGTGCCACCAGCAGAGCGGGGGCTAGTTCACCCCTCCACTTT
-	TRBD1	TRBV11-3	TRBJ2-5	CASSSTGRAETQYF	TGTGCCAGCAGCTCGACAGGGAGAGCAGAGACCCAGTACTTC
once	TRBD1	TRBV18	TRBJ1-5	CASSPTGREDQPQHF	TGTGCCAGCTCACCGACAGGGAGGGAGGATCAGCCCCAGCATTTT
-	TRBD2	TRBV5-1	TRBJ2-2	CASSLRTSGAGELFF	TGCGCCAGCAGCTTACGGACTAGTGGGGCCGGGGAGCTGTTTTTT
-	-	TRBV11-2	TRBJ1-6	CASSLLGSWADTDNSPLHF	TGTGCCAGCAGCTTATTGGGGTCTTGGGCAGATACGGATAATTCACCCCTCCACTTT
-	-	TRBV2	TRBJ2-7	CASIPGAINNHEQYF	TGTGCCAGCATCCCCGGGGCGATAAATAACCACGAGCAGTACTTC
-	TRBD2	TRBV7-9	TRBJ2-3	CASSLGKLAGPKGDTQYF	TGTGCCAGCAGCTTAGGGAAACTAGCGGGACCTAAGGGAGATACGCAGTATTTT
once	TRBD1	TRBV4-3	TRBJ2-5	CASSQEGTGQETQYF	TGCGCCAGCAGCCAAGAAGGGACAGGCCAAGAGACCCAGTACTTC
-	TRBD1	TRBV4-3	TRBJ2-6	CASSQEWTGKDGANVLTF	TGCGCCAGCAGCCAAGAATGGACAGGGAAGGACGGGGCCAACGTCCTGACTTTC
-	TRBD2	TRBV15	TRBJ2-7	CATSREGTSDPYF	TGTGCCACCAGCAGGGAAGGGACTAGCGACCCGTACTTC
once	TRBD2	TRBV15	TRBJ2-1	CATKREGDEQFF	TGTGCCACCAAGCGGGAAGGGGATGAGCAGTTCTTC
-	TRBD1	TRBV4-3	TRBJ1-1	CASSQAGQGNTEAFF	TGCGCCAGCAGCCAAGCAGGACAGGGAAACACTGAAGCTTTCTTT
-	-	TRBV5-1	TRBJ2-3	CASSLGHVSDTQYF	TGCGCCAGCAGCTTGGGACACGTCTCAGATACGCAGTATTTT
-	TRBD1	TRBV5-1	TRBJ2-7	CASSPTGGNYEQYF	TGCGCCAGCAGCCCGACAGGGGGAAACTACGAGCAGTACTTC
-	-	TRBV30	TRBJ1-5	CAWSGVDGYGLNQPQHF	TGTGCCTGGAGTGGGGTCGATGGGTACGGGCTAAATCAGCCCCAGCATTTT
-	-	TRBV18	TRBJ1-1	CASSSDLLKPEAFF	TGTGCCAGCTCCTCTGACCTCTTGAAGCCTGAAGCTTTCTTT
-	-	TRBV2	TRBJ1-6	CASSSNLGNSPLHF	TGTGCCAGCAGTTCGAACCTAGGGAATTCACCCCTCCACTTT
-	TRBD1	TRBV28	TRBJ1-4	CASSFPGQGNEKLFF	TGTGCCAGCAGTTTTCCGGGACAGGGAAATGAAAAACTGTTTTTT
once	TRBD1	TRBV2	TRBJ1-5	CASSRGQGYQPQHF	TGTGCCAGCAGTAGGGGACAGGGGTATCAGCCCCAGCATTTT
once	-	TRBV18	TRBJ1-6	CASSRVGAANSPLHF	TGTGCCAGCTCCCGGGTGGGGGCCGCCAATTCACCCCTCCACTTT